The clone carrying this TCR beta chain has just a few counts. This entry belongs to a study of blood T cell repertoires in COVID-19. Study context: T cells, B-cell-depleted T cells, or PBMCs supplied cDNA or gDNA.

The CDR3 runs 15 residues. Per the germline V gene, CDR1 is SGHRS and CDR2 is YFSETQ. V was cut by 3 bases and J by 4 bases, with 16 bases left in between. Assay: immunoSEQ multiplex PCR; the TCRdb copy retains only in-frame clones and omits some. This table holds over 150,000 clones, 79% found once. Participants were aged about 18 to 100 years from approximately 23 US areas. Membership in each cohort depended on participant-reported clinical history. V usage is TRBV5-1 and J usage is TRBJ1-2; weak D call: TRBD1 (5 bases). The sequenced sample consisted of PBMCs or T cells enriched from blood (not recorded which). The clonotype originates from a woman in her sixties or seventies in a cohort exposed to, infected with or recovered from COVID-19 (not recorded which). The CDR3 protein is CASSSSSTASYGYTF. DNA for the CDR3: TGCGCCAGCAGCTCCAGTTCGACAGCCTCCTATGGCTACACCTTC. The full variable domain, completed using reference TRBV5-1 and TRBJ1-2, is KAGVTQTPRYLIKTRGQQVTLSCSPISGHRSVSWYQQTPGQGLQFLFEYFSETQRNKGNFPGRFSGRQFSNSRSEMNVSTLELGDSALYLCASSSSSTASYGYTFGSGTRLTVV.